The TCR beta chain described here comes from a study of early T cells in non-severe SARS-CoV-2 infection. For the study at large: Unpaired chains resulted from sequencing bulk RNA of unsorted whole blood. Regarding the study as a whole: Matching results from VDJdb favored anti-spike CD8 responses, leaving private and CD4 specificities undetected.

This clonotype showed up many times. Its antigen is as yet unknown. The CDR3 length is 14 residues. Germline trimming cut 7 bases from V and 3 bases from J; bases unmatched to any gene: 6. Germline V gene lookup returns CDR1 MNHNY and CDR2 SVGAGI (reference sequence). Individually, cDNA molecules had unique molecular identifiers attached to them. TCRdb reprocessed the 5' RACE reads via MiXCR and lists one record per CDR3 protein. The data show tens of thousands of distinct CDR3 sequences, roughly 7% seen once. This TCR was recovered from an adult who was a healthcare worker with PCR-confirmed SARS-CoV-2 infection or an uninfected control (not recorded which). The sample taken for sequencing was whole blood. The chain is built from TRBV6-6 and TRBJ2-1; 7 bases agree with TRBD1. DNA of the CDR3: TGTGCCAGCAATGACAGGGCGATCTACAATGAGCAGTTCTTC. It codes for CASNDRAIYNEQFF.